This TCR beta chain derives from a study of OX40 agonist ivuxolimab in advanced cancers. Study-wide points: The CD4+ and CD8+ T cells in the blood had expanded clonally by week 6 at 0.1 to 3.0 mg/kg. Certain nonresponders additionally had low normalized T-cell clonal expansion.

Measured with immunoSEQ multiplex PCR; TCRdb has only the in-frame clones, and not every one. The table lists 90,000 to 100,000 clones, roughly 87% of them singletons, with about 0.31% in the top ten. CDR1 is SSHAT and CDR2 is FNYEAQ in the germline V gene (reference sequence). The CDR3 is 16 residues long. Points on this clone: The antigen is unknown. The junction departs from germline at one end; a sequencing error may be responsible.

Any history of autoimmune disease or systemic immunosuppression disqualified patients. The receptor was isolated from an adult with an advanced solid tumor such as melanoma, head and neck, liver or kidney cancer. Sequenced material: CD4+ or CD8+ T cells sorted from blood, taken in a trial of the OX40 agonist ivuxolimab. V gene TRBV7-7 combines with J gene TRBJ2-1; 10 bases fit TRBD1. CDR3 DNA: TGTGCTAGCAGCTTAGGTGTCGGGACAGGGGCCAATGAGCAGTTCTTC. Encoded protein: CASSLGVGTGANEQFF.